One T cell receptor (beta chain) is described in this entry. The RNA, about 0.45 to 1 ug, was put through reverse transcription using random hexamers. Across 54 Vbeta and 13 Jbeta, TCR beta CDR3 was amplified with immunoSEQ multiplex PCR. TCRdb re-called the immunoSEQ multiplex PCR reads through MiXCR, storing one row per CDR3 protein. The sample comprises 95,000 or so distinct CDR3 sequences, roughly 91% of which are singletons, and 0.3% to 0.4% rests with the top ten. These data come from a study of CD8 T cells in Susac syndrome. From germline, CDR1 is MNHNS and CDR2 SASEGT. The CDR3 extends over 16 amino acids. The V end was cut by 6 bases, the J end by 6 bases, with 21 bases between. Sequencing of TCR beta was performed on blood CD8+ and CD4+ T cells. The control group consisted of healthy donors matched for age and sex. Isolation of CD8+ and CD4+ T cells was performed negatively, whereas enrichment of TEMRA cells was done by FACS.

The chain carries TRBV6-1 and TRBJ2-1; possible D gene TRBD2, 7 bases. The sample was CD8+ T cells from PBMCs. The TCR originated in a human donor in good health. CDR3 sequence: CASSPSGEGVSNEQFF. In nucleotides, the CDR3 is TGTGCCAGCAGCCCATCGGGGGAGGGGGTGAGCAATGAGCAGTTCTTC.